The clone carrying this TCR beta chain was observed at least ten times. The sample originates from a study of metastatic and nonmetastatic thyroid tumors. Looking at the study overall: Across blood and tumor or nodule tissue, repertoires from malignant and benign thyroid patients were compared with one another.

Patients were all untreated before their thyroid surgery. The V and J ends lost 6 bases and 0 bases, in that order; junction bases with no gene match: 21. The CDR3 runs to 19 residues. The germline V gene has CDR1 DFQATT and CDR2 SNEGSKA (reference sequence). TCRdb called clones again from the PCR reads with MiXCR. This sample yields about 33,000 clones, of which 15% to 20% are seen a single time; around 12% belongs to the top ten. The receptor's source is a male donor with papillary thyroid cancer or a benign thyroid nodule (not recorded which). Some clones in this sample may be carry-over from other donors' samples. Sequencing was carried out using blood. V usage is TRBV20-1 and J usage is TRBJ1-1, with 8 bases identical to TRBD1. CDR3 nucleotide sequence: TGCAGTGCCGAGGGCCCGGGAGGCCAGGGGGCCAACATGAACACTGAAGCTTTCTTT. As protein: CSAEGPGGQGANMNTEAFF.